The TCR beta chain under discussion was sequenced for a study of blood T cells in healthy people across ages. Using a J-beta primer mix together with a sample-barcoded 5' primer, a second PCR was run for about 6 to 11 cycles. TCRdb re-called the 5' RACE reads through MiXCR, storing one row per CDR3 protein. The table records 600,000 to 900,000 distinct CDR3 sequences, under 30% of them present only once. These data were likewise used in another study, on T cells of mothers and their children. That source reports: All RNA that had been extracted was used for cDNA synthesis at roughly 1.6 ug per 15 ul. Sample barcodes plus 2-4 random nucleotides came from the M1S primer.

The specimen sequenced was blood. The TCR was taken from a boy aged 5-17 years in good health.

The CDR3 sequence is CASSPQAGGEETQYF. The CDR3 nucleotides read TGTGCCAGCAGCCCACAAGCGGGGGGCGAAGAGACCCAGTACTTC. The chain couples TRBV13 to TRBJ2-5, with 9 nucleotides matching TRBD2. V lost 5 bases to trimming and J lost 3 bases; unmatched junction nucleotides: 7. The CDR3 sequence is 15 residues long. Germline CDR1 and CDR2: PRHDT and FYEKMQ (reference sequence).